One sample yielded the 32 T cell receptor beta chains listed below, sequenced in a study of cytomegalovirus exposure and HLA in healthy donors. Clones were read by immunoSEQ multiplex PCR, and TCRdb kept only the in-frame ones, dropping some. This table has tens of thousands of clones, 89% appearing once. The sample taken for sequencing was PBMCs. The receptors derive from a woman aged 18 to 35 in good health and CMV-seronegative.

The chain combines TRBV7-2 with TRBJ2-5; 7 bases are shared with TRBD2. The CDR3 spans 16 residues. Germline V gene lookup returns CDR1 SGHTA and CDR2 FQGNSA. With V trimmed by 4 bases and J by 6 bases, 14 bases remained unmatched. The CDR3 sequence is CASSSGGTPGRKTQYF. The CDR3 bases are TGTGCCAGCAGCTCCGGGGGGACTCCGGGGAGAAAGACCCAGTACTTC.

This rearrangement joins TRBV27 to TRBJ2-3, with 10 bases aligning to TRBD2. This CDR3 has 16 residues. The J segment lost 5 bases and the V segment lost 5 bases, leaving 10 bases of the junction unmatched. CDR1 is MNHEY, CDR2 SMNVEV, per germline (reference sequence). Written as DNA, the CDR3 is TGTGCCAGCAGTGAGCTAGCGGGAGTGTCTGTAGATACGCAGTATTTT. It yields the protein CASSELAGVSVDTQYF.

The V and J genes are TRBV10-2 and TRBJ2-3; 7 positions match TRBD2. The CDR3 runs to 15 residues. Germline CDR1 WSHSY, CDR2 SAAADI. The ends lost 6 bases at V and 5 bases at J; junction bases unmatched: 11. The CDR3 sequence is CASRAERLAGDTQYF. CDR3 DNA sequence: TGCGCCAGCAGGGCTGAAAGACTAGCAGGAGATACGCAGTATTTT.

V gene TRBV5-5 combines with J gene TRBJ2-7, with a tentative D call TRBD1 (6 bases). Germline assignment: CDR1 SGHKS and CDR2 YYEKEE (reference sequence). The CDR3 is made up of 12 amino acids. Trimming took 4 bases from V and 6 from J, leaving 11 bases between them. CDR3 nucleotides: TGTGCCAGCAGCCCCACAGGGTTCGAGCAGTACTTC. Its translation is CASSPTGFEQYF.

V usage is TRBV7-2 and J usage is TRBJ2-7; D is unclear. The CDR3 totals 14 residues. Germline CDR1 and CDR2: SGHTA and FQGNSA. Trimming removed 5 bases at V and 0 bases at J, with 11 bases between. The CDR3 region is CASSPQVISYEQYF. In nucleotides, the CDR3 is TGTGCCAGCAGCCCCCAGGTGATCTCCTACGAGCAGTACTTC.

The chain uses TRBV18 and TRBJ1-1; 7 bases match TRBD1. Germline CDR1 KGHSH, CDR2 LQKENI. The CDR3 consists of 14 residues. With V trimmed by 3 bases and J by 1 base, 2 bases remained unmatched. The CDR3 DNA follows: TGTGCCAGCTCACCGCAGGGGGAGAACACTGAAGCTTTCTTT. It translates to CASSPQGENTEAFF. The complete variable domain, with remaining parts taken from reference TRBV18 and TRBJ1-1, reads NAGVMQNPRHLVRRRGQEARLRCSPMKGHSHVYWYRQLPEEGLKFMVYLQKENIIDESGMPKERFSAEFPKEGPSILRIQQVVRGDSAAYFCASSPQGENTEAFFGQGTRLTVV.

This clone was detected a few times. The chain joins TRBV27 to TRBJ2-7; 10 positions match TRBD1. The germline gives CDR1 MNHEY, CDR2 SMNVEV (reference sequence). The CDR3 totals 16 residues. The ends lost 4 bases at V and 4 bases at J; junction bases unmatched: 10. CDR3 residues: CASSSDAGTGAYEQYF. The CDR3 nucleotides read TGTGCCAGCAGTTCGGATGCCGGGACAGGGGCATACGAGCAGTACTTC.

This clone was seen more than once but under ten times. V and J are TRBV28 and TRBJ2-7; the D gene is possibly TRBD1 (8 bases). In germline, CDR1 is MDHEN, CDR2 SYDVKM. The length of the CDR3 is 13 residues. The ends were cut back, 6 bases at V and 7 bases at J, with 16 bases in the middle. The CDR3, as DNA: TGTGCCAGCAGACCTACAGGGGGGGCTGAGCAGTACTTC. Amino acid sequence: CASRPTGGAEQYF.

The CDR3 spells CASRRVAPPNQFF. In nucleotides, the CDR3 is TGTGCCAGCAGGCGGGTCGCGCCCCCTAACCAGTTCTTC. The rearrangement links TRBV6-1 to TRBJ2-1; D possibly corresponds to TRBD2 (5 bases). With 6 bases removed from V and 13 bases from J, the gap between germline ends came to 19 bases. The CDR3 is made up of 13 amino acids. Germline lookup yields CDR1 MNHNS and CDR2 SASEGT.

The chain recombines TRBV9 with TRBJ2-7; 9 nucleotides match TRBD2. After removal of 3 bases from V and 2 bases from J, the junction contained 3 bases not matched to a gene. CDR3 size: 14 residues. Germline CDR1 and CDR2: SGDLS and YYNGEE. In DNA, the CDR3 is TGTGCCAGCAGCGCCCGCGGGAGGGCCTACGAGCAGTACTTC. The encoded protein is CASSARGRAYEQYF.

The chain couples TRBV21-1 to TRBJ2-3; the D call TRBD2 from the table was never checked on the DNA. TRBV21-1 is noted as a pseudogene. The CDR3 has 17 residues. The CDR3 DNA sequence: TGTGCCAGCATCCCAGCGGGGGGCCAACGGTGGACAGATACGCAGTATTTT. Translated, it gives CASIPAGGQRWTDTQYF.

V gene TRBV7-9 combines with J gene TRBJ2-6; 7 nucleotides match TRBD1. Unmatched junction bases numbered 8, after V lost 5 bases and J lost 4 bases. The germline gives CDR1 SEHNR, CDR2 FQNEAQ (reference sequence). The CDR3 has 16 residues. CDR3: CASSPSTGAGANVLTF. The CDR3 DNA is TGTGCCAGCAGCCCTTCAACAGGGGCCGGGGCCAACGTCCTGACTTTC.

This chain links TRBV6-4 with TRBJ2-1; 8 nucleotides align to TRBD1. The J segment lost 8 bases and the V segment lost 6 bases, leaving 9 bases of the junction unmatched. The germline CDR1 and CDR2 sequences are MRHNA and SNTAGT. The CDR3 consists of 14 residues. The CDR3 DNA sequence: TGTGCCAGCAGGAAGGGACAGGATAGGGATGAGCAGTTCTTC. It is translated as CASRKGQDRDEQFF.

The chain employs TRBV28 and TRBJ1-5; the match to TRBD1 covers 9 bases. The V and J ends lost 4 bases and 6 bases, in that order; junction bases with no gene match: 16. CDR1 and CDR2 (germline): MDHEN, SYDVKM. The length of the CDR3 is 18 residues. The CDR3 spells CASSCRDRERLGGQPQHF. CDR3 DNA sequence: TGTGCCAGCAGTTGCCGGGACAGGGAAAGACTAGGTGGTCAGCCCCAGCATTTT. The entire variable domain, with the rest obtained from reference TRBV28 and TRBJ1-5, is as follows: DVKVTQSSRYLVKRTGEKVFLECVQDMDHENMFWYRQDPGLGLRLIYFSYDVKMKEKGDIPEGYSVSREKKERFSLILESASTNQTSMYLCASSCRDRERLGGQPQHFGDGTRLSIL.

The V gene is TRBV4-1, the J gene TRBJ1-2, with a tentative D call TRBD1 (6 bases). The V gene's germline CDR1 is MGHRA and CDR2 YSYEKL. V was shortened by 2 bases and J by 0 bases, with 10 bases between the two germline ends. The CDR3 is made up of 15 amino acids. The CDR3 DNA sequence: TGCGCCAGCAGCCAAACAGGGACTACTAACTATGGCTACACCTTC. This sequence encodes CASSQTGTTNYGYTF.

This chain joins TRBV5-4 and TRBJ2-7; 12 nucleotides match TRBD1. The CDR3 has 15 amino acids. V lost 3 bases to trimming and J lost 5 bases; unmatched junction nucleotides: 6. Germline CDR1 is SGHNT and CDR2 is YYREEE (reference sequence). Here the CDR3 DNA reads TGTGCCAGCAGCTGGGGACAGGGGGCTCTAGACGAGCAGTACTTC. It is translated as CASSWGQGALDEQYF.

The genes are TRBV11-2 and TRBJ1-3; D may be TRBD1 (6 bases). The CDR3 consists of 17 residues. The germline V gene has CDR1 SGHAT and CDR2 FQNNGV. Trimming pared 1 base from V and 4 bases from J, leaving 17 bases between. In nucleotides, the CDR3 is TGTGCCAGCAGCTTAGGGCCGCGGGGGGCGAGAGGAAACACCATATATTTT. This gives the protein CASSLGPRGARGNTIYF.

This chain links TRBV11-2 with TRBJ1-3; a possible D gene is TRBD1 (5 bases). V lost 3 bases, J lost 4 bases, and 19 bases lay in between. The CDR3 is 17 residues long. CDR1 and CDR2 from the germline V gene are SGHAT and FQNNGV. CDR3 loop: CASSFWKSSGSGNTIYF. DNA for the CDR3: TGTGCCAGCAGCTTTTGGAAGAGTTCAGGGTCAGGAAACACCATATATTTT.

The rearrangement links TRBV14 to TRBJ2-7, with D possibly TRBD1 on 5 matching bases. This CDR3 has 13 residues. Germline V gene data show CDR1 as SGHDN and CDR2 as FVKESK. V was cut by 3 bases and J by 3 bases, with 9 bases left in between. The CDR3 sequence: CASSHRRGYEQYF. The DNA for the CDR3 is TGTGCCAGCAGCCACCGTAGGGGCTACGAGCAGTACTTC.

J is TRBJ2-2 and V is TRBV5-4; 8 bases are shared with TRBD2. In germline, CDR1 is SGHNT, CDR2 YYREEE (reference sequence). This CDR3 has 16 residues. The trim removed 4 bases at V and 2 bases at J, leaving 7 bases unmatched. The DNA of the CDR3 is TGTGCCAGCAGCGTCGGGGGGGCCCGTAACACCGGGGAGCTGTTTTTT. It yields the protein CASSVGGARNTGELFF. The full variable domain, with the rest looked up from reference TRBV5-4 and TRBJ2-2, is ETGVTQSPTHLIKTRGQQVTLRCSSQSGHNTVSWYQQALGQGPQFIFQYYREEENGRGNFPPRFSGLQFPNYSSELNVNALELDDSALYLCASSVGGARNTGELFFGEGSRLTVL.

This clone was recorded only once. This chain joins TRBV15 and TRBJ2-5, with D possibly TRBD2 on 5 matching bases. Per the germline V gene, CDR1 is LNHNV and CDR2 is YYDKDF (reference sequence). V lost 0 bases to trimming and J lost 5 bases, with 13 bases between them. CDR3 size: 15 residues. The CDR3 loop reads CATSRDRGSWETQYF. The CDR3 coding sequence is TGTGCCACCAGCAGAGATCGAGGGTCCTGGGAGACCCAGTACTTC.

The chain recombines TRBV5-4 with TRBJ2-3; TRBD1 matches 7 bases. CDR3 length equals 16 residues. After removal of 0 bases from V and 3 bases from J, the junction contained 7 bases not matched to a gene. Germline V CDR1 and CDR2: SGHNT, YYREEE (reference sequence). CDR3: CASSLAKTGLTDTQYF. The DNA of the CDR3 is TGTGCCAGCAGCTTGGCTAAGACAGGGCTGACAGATACGCAGTATTTT.

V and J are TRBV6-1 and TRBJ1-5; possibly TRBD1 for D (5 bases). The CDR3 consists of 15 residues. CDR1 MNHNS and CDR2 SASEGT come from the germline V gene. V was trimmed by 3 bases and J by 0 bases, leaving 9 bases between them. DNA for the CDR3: TGTGCCAGCAGTGATCAGGGTCCTAGCAATCAGCCCCAGCATTTT. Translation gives CASSDQGPSNQPQHF.

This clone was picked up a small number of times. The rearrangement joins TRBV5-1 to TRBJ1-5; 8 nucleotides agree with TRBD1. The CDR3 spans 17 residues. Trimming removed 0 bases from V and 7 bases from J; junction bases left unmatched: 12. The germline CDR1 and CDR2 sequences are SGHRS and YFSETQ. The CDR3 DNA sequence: TGCGCCAGCAGCTTGGCCTCAGGGGGCGCGGGGGAACAGCCCCAGCATTTT. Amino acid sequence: CASSLASGGAGEQPQHF.

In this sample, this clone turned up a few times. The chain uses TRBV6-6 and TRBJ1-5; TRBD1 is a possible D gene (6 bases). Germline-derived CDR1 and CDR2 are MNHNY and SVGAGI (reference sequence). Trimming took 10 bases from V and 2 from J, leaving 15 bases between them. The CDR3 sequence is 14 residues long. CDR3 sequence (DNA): TGTGCCACCAGCGGGACAAGGGGCAATCAGCCCCAGCATTTT. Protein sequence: CATSGTRGNQPQHF.

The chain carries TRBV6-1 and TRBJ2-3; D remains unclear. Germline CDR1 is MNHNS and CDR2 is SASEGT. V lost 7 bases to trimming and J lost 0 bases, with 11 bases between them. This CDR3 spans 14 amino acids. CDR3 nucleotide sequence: TGTGCCAGCAAAGTAAGTGAGAGCACAGATACGCAGTATTTT. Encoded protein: CASKVSESTDTQYF.

The CDR3, as DNA: TGTGCCAGCAGTCCAGGACAGGGCCAAGAGACCCAGTACTTC. Translation: CASSPGQGQETQYF. The chain joins TRBV27 to TRBJ2-5, with 8 nucleotides matching TRBD1. The CDR3 is 14 amino acids. Germline assignment: CDR1 MNHEY and CDR2 SMNVEV (reference sequence). The trim removed 5 bases at V and 1 base at J, leaving 3 bases unmatched.

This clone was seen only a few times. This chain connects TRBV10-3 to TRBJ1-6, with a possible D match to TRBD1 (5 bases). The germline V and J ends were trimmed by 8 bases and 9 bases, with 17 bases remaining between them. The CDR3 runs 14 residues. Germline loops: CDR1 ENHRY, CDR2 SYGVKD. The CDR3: CAISVGGDRSPLHF. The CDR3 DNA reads TGTGCCATCTCGGTCGGGGGAGATCGTTCACCCCTCCACTTT.

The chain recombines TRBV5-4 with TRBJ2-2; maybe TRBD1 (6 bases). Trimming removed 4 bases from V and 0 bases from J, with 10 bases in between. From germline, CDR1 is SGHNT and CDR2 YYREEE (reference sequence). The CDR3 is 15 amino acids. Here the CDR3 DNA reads TGTGCCAGCAGCGGACAGCTTGCGAACACCGGGGAGCTGTTTTTT. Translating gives CASSGQLANTGELFF.

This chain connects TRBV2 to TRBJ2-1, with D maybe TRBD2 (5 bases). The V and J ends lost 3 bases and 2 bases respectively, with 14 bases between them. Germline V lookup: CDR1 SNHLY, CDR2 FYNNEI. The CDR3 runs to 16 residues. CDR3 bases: TGTGCCAGCAGTGACACAACCGGGGTCGCCTACAATGAGCAGTTCTTC. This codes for CASSDTTGVAYNEQFF.

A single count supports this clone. The CDR3 bases are TGCGCCAGCAGCTTGAGGAGGGGACAGGGTCTCCGCACAGATACGCAGTATTTT. It is translated as CASSLRRGQGLRTDTQYF. The chain recombines TRBV5-1 with TRBJ2-3; 9 bases map to TRBD1. The CDR3 extends over 18 amino acids. With V trimmed by 1 base and J by 1 base, 10 bases remained unmatched. The V gene's germline CDR1 is SGHRS and CDR2 YFSETQ.

CDR3 in DNA: TGTGCCAGCAGCGCGCCCGGGACTAGCAGACAGACTAGCACAGATACGCAGTATTTT. This encodes CASSAPGTSRQTSTDTQYF. The V gene is TRBV9, the J gene TRBJ2-3; 9 bases are a match to TRBD2. J gave up 0 bases and V 3 bases, and 14 bases lay outside the gene matches. In germline, CDR1 is SGDLS, CDR2 YYNGEE. CDR3 length: 19 amino acids.